This T cell receptor beta chain was obtained from a study of cytomegalovirus exposure and HLA in healthy donors. The study, taken as a whole, reports: Under in vitro conditions, three CMV-associated chains were confirmed as specific for CMV antigens.

Assay: immunoSEQ multiplex PCR; the TCRdb copy retains only in-frame clones and omits some. The data show around 150,000 clones, roughly nine tenths seen once. CDR1 is MNHEY and CDR2 is SVGAGI in the germline V gene. V lost 6 bases, J lost 10 bases, and 10 bases lay in between. This CDR3 spans 12 amino acids. A note on this clone: Its antigen remains unidentified.

The sequencing input was PBMCs. This chain joins TRBV6-5 and TRBJ1-6; D call uncertain. The TCR sequence derives from a woman in her 30s in good health and CMV-seronegative. The CDR3 here is CASSLGRSPLHF. CDR3 bases: TGTGCCAGCAGCCTAGGCAGATCACCCCTCCACTTT.